These 6 T cell receptor beta chains were all obtained from the same sample, sequenced in a study of cytomegalovirus exposure and HLA in healthy donors. Primers for the PCR totalled 60 Vbeta and 13 Jbeta. This table comes from immunoSEQ multiplex PCR, and its TCRdb copy is limited to in-frame clones, with some not included. Here the sample spans about 160,000 clones, 65% to 90% being singletons. Specimen: PBMCs. All receptors come from a man aged 50-60 years in good health and CMV-seropositive.

The V and J genes are TRBV5-1 and TRBJ2-5; no clear D gene. The length of the CDR3 is 16 residues. Trimming cost V 0 bases and J 2 bases, with 14 bases left between them. Germline V CDR1 and CDR2: SGHRS, YFSETQ. The CDR3 DNA reads TGCGCCAGCAGCTTGGGACTTTCACTGGTTCAAGAGACCCAGTACTTC. Protein sequence: CASSLGLSLVQETQYF.

The chain has TRBV13 and TRBJ2-2, with D maybe TRBD2 (5 bases). The CDR3 loop spans 17 amino acids. V was clipped by 5 bases and J by 8 bases, with 24 bases between them. Germline V gene lookup returns CDR1 PRHDT and CDR2 FYEKMQ (reference sequence). CDR3 nucleotide sequence: TGTGCCAGCAGCCCCCTCGGTAGTAGCGCGACCAAGGGGGAGCTGTTTTTT. Residues: CASSPLGSSATKGELFF.

The rearrangement links TRBV7-3 to TRBJ2-1, with D uncertain. This CDR3 has 13 residues. V lost 5 bases and J lost 5, with 10 bases in between. Germline V CDR1 and CDR2: SGHTA, FQGTGA. The CDR3 nucleotides are TGTGCCAGCAGCCTTAGCCCCAACAATGAGCAGTTCTTC. This sequence encodes CASSLSPNNEQFF.

In its sample, this clone was seen a few times. V and J are TRBV2 and TRBJ1-5; TRBD1 aligns across 11 bases. Germline lookup yields CDR1 SNHLY and CDR2 FYNNEI. V lost 6 bases, J lost 6 bases, and 4 bases stayed unmatched. The CDR3 contains 14 residues. The CDR3 loop reads CASRDRGQGQPQHF. The CDR3 DNA reads as TGTGCCAGCAGGGACAGGGGGCAGGGTCAGCCCCAGCATTTT. Filled out from reference TRBV2 and TRBJ1-5, the complete variable domain reads EPEVTQTPSHQVTQMGQEVILRCVPISNHLYFYWYRQILGQKVEFLVSFYNNEISEKSEIFDDQFSVERPDGSNFTLKIRSTKLEDSAMYFCASRDRGQGQPQHFGDGTRLSIL.

The V call is TRBV6-1, the J call TRBJ1-1, with a tentative D call TRBD1 (5 bases). Germline loops: CDR1 MNHNS, CDR2 SASEGT. The CDR3 consists of 14 residues. The germline V and J ends were trimmed by 3 bases and 1 base, with 9 bases remaining between them. This CDR3 reads CASSDGAQNTEAFF. In DNA, the CDR3 is TGTGCCAGCAGTGATGGGGCCCAGAACACTGAAGCTTTCTTT.

The chain recombines TRBV5-1 with TRBJ2-7, with TRBD2 matching 8 bases. The CDR3 spans 17 residues. V trimming: 4 bases; J trimming: 5 bases; junction bases outside the gene matches: 17. Germline assignment: CDR1 SGHRS and CDR2 YFSETQ. The CDR3 loop is CASSQGNFNGGAHEQYF. For the CDR3, the DNA is TGCGCCAGCAGCCAGGGGAATTTTAACGGGGGGGCCCACGAGCAGTACTTC.